This section outlines one TCR beta chain sequence together with its context. Its cognate antigen is unknown. From its re-call of the 5' RACE reads, TCRdb lists each CDR3 protein once, without DNA. The table for this sample gives about 260,000 distinct CDR3 sequences. The data belong to a study of T cells expressing NK-cell markers. Study details: Beta-chain profiling covered CD3+CD56+NKG2C+, CD3+CD56+NKG2C- and CD3+CD56-NKG2C+ sorted subsets. Study results and caveats: For several donors, these clonotypes were likewise the leading ones in the CD3+CD56-NKG2C+ fraction.

The clonotype comes from a woman between 18 and 75 years old in good health. Sequenced input: blood T cells: a sorted CD56 or NKG2C T cell subset, CD4+ or CD8+ T cells, or bulk PBMC T cells (not recorded which).

CDR3 in amino acids: CASRQDRGTLNEQFF. The rearrangement links TRBV6-1 to TRBJ2-1; TCRdb's D call, TRBD1, is unchecked because there is no DNA. There are 15 residues in the CDR3. Germline V gene lookup returns CDR1 MNHNS and CDR2 SASEGT.